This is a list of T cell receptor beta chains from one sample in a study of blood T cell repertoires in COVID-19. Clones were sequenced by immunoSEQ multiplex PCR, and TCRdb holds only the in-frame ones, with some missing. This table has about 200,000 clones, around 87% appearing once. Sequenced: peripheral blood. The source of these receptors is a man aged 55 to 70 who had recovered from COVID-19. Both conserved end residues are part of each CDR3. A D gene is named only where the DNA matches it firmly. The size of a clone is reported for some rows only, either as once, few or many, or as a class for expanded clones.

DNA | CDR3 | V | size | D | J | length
TGTGCCAGCAGCCAAGAAGGCCGGGACAGGGGAGAATCACCCCTCCACTTT | CASSQEGRDRGESPLHF | TRBV4-2 | - | TRBD1 | TRBJ1-6 | 17
TGTGCCAGCAGGAGGGGGGGCCGAGATGAAGCTTTCTTT | CASRRGGRDEAFF | TRBV2 | - | - | TRBJ1-1 | 13
TGTGCCAGCAGCTACGATGGACAAAACTATGGCTACACCTTC | CASSYDGQNYGYTF | TRBV7-2 | once | - | TRBJ1-2 | 14
TGCAGTGCTAGTGGGGTGGGCCTCCAAGAGACCCAGTACTTC | CSASGVGLQETQYF | TRBV20-1 | - | - | TRBJ2-5 | 14
TGTGCCAGCAGCGTAGAGGCACTGAGGACTAATGTCGGGGAGCTGTTTTTT | CASSVEALRTNVGELFF | TRBV9 | - | - | TRBJ2-2 | 17
TGTGCCAGCAGCGAGAGCCGGGGAGGGGCCAACGTCCTGACTTTC | CASSESRGGANVLTF | TRBV6-5 | - | - | TRBJ2-6 | 15
TGTGCCAGCATGATGAGGGGGAGACAGAACACTGAAGCTTTCTTT | CASMMRGRQNTEAFF | TRBV6-5 | - | - | TRBJ1-1 | 15
TGTGCCAGCAGCGTCCGGGACAGGGGCTACGAGCAGTACTTC | CASSVRDRGYEQYF | TRBV9 | - | TRBD1 | TRBJ2-7 | 14
TGTGCCAGCAGCATCGGGACAGGGGAAGAGACCCAGTACTTC | CASSIGTGEETQYF | TRBV11-1 | - | TRBD1 | TRBJ2-5 | 14
TGTGCCAGTAGTTCGCCCCGACTAGCGGGCACAGATACGCAGTATTTT | CASSSPRLAGTDTQYF | TRBV19 | - | TRBD2 | TRBJ2-3 | 16
TGTGCCAGCATGGGGGACACTTCGAATGAGCAGTTCTTC | CASMGDTSNEQFF | TRBV6-5 | - | - | TRBJ2-1 | 13
TGCGCCAGCAGCCAAGATCCCGGGACAGGGACCTATGGCTACACCTTC | CASSQDPGTGTYGYTF | TRBV4-1 | - | TRBD1 | TRBJ1-2 | 16
TGTGCCAGCAGTTGGACAGGGCGAACTAACTATGGCTACACCTTC | CASSWTGRTNYGYTF | TRBV7-9 | - | TRBD1 | TRBJ1-2 | 15
TGTGCCAGTAGTCAACAGGTACACGGTCAGCCCCAGCATTTT | CASSQQVHGQPQHF | TRBV19 | - | - | TRBJ1-5 | 14
TGTGCCAGCAGGGACAGTCTTTATAATTCACCCCTCCACTTT | CASRDSLYNSPLHF | TRBV3-1/TRBV3-2 | - | - | TRBJ1-6 | 14
TGTGCCATCAGTGAATCGGCCGGGACTAGCGGAGGGAGCTCCTACAATGAGCAGTTCTTC | CAISESAGTSGGSSYNEQFF | TRBV10-3 | - | TRBD2 | TRBJ2-1 | 20
TGTGCCAGCAGTTTTGGTGCGGACAAAGCTTTCTTT | CASSFGADKAFF | TRBV12-3/TRBV12-4 | - | - | TRBJ1-1 | 12
TGTGCCACCAGCAGAGGGGGGACAGGGACCGCTAGCGAGCAGTACTTC | CATSRGGTGTASEQYF | TRBV15 | - | TRBD1 | TRBJ2-7 | 16
TGTGCCAGCAGTTTAAGACAGCGTCTTGGCTACACCTTC | CASSLRQRLGYTF | TRBV27 | once | - | TRBJ1-2 | 13
TGTGCCAGCAGCTCCCAGGGGCCGGGATTAGCCCCCCTCCACTTT | CASSSQGPGLAPLHF | TRBV7-2 | - | - | TRBJ1-6 | 15
TGTGCCACCCGGAGCCAAGAGACCCAGTACTTC | CATRSQETQYF | TRBV10-3 | once | - | TRBJ2-5 | 11
TGTGCCAGCAGCTTACCTCCGACGGGACAGGGTACTAACTATGGCTACACCTTC | CASSLPPTGQGTNYGYTF | TRBV7-8 | - | TRBD1 | TRBJ1-2 | 18
TGTGCCACCACCCCGGGACAGGGGTATCTGGATACGCAGTATTTT | CATTPGQGYLDTQYF | TRBV19 | - | TRBD1 | TRBJ2-3 | 15
TGTGCCAGCAGCCAAGATGAGGCGGGGTATGGCTACACCTTC | CASSQDEAGYGYTF | TRBV14 | - | - | TRBJ1-2 | 14
TGCAGCGTCAGCCCAGGGTATGACTACACCTTC | CSVSPGYDYTF | TRBV29-1 | - | - | TRBJ1-2 | 11
TGCGCCAGCAGTGAGTTCGGGGCTAGCGGACTAGGGGGGAATGAGCAGTTCTTC | CASSEFGASGLGGNEQFF | TRBV10-1 | - | - | TRBJ2-1 | 18
TGTGCCATCAGTGGTCGGGAGAAGGAGCAGTTCTTC | CAISGREKEQFF | TRBV10-3 | - | - | TRBJ2-1 | 12
TGCGCCAGCAGCTTGGACAGGGAGGGGGCCGGGGAGCTGTTTTTT | CASSLDREGAGELFF | TRBV5-1 | once | - | TRBJ2-2 | 15
TGTGCCAGTAGTATTGGGACAGAGAGCACTGAAGCTTTCTTT | CASSIGTESTEAFF | TRBV19 | - | TRBD1 | TRBJ1-1 | 14
TGTGCCAGCAGCCAGGGGACAGGGGATCCCGGGGAGCTGTTTTTT | CASSQGTGDPGELFF | TRBV7-7 | - | TRBD1 | TRBJ2-2 | 15
TGTGCCACCAGCAGCCAATCGGGTCAAAGACCCTACAATGAGCAGTTCTTC | CATSSQSGQRPYNEQFF | TRBV15 | - | - | TRBJ2-1 | 17
TGTGCCAGCTCACCCAAAGAAACAGGGAGCGGCTACACCTTC | CASSPKETGSGYTF | TRBV18 | - | - | TRBJ1-2 | 14
TGTGCCAGCAGCCAAGATGTAACCTACAATGAGCAGTTCTTC | CASSQDVTYNEQFF | TRBV3-1/TRBV3-2 | many | - | TRBJ2-1 | 14
TGTGCCAGCAGTTCAGGGTTCACAGATACGCAGTATTTT | CASSSGFTDTQYF | TRBV28 | - | - | TRBJ2-3 | 13
TGTGCCAGCAGTTTAGGCAGCGGGAGGGCCAATGAGCAGTTCTTC | CASSLGSGRANEQFF | TRBV28 | - | TRBD2 | TRBJ2-1 | 15
TGTGCCAGCAGTTACCCGGGACAGGGCAAAACTGAAGCTTTCTTT | CASSYPGQGKTEAFF | TRBV6-5 | - | TRBD1 | TRBJ1-1 | 15
TGTGCCAGCAGTTACGATGCCGGGAACACTGAAGCTTTCTTT | CASSYDAGNTEAFF | TRBV6-6 | - | - | TRBJ1-1 | 14
TGCGCCAGCCGATCGGGGACAGCCCCGAACACTGAAGCTTTCTTT | CASRSGTAPNTEAFF | TRBV5-1 | few | TRBD1 | TRBJ1-1 | 15
TGTGCCAGCAGCTTAGTGGGAGAAGCCAAAAACATTCAGTACTTC | CASSLVGEAKNIQYF | TRBV11-2 | - | - | TRBJ2-4 | 15
TGTGCCAGCAGCAAAGGGACGGAACTAGTTTACGAGCAGTACTTC | CASSKGTELVYEQYF | TRBV7-9 | - | - | TRBJ2-7 | 15
TGTGCCAGCAGCTCGCCAGGAGGAAACGAGCAGTACTTC | CASSSPGGNEQYF | TRBV5-4 | - | - | TRBJ2-7 | 13
TGTGCCAGCAGAGGCCCGGGGGGTTCGACTGAAGCTTTCTTT | CASRGPGGSTEAFF | TRBV6-5 | - | - | TRBJ1-1 | 14
TGTGCCACACAAACGGGACAGGGGGCCGATGAGCAGTTCTTC | CATQTGQGADEQFF | TRBV10-3 | - | TRBD1 | TRBJ2-1 | 14
TGTGCCAGCAGTTTAGTAAATGAGCAGTTCTTC | CASSLVNEQFF | TRBV28 | - | - | TRBJ2-1 | 11
TGCGCCAGCAGCTTTCAGGGACAGGGTAGTCCGCTATATGGCTACACCTTC | CASSFQGQGSPLYGYTF | TRBV5-1 | - | TRBD1 | TRBJ1-2 | 17
TGTGCCAGCAGCGATCTGACCGGGACAGGGGTTGGGGCCAACGTCCTGACTTTC | CASSDLTGTGVGANVLTF | TRBV9 | - | TRBD1 | TRBJ2-6 | 18
TGTGCCAGCAGATCTACAGAACTTAATTCACCCCTCCACTTT | CASRSTELNSPLHF | TRBV5-4 | - | - | TRBJ1-6 | 14
TGTGCCAGCAGCTTGGACAGGGGCGATAATTCACCCCTCCACTTT | CASSLDRGDNSPLHF | TRBV7-9 | few | TRBD1 | TRBJ1-6 | 15
TGTGCCAGCAGTTACTCGAGGGGAGGGTATGAGCAGTTCTTC | CASSYSRGGYEQFF | TRBV6-5 | - | TRBD2 | TRBJ2-1 | 14
TGTGCCAGCAGCGTCGAGGGCGGGGACAGGGTTACTGTCATGAACACTGAAGCTTTCTTT | CASSVEGGDRVTVMNTEAFF | TRBV9 | - | TRBD1 | TRBJ1-1 | 20
TGTGCCAGCTCCCCCCAAGGGACAGGGTATGAGCAGTTCTTC | CASSPQGTGYEQFF | TRBV18 | - | TRBD1 | TRBJ2-1 | 14
TGCGCCAGCAGCTTGGTTGCAGGGGGCGTCCGAGACTATGGCTACACCTTC | CASSLVAGGVRDYGYTF | TRBV5-1 | - | TRBD1 | TRBJ1-2 | 17
TGTGCCACCAGCTCCGGGACAGGGCCCCACACCGGGGAGCTGTTTTTT | CATSSGTGPHTGELFF | TRBV15 | - | TRBD1 | TRBJ2-2 | 16
TGTGCCAGCAGCTACAGGGATTCACCCCTCCACTTT | CASSYRDSPLHF | TRBV25-1 | - | - | TRBJ1-6 | 12
TGCGCCAGCAGCCCGAGTAACGAAGCTTTCTTT | CASSPSNEAFF | TRBV10-2 | - | - | TRBJ1-1 | 11
TGTGCCAGTAGACGGCAGTTTCGGGACACTGAAGCTTTCTTT | CASRRQFRDTEAFF | TRBV19 | - | - | TRBJ1-1 | 14
TGCAGCGTTGCTGCGGACTTCCGGGAATCTGGAAACACCATATATTTT | CSVAADFRESGNTIYF | TRBV29-1 | - | - | TRBJ1-3 | 16
TGTGCCAGCGATAGTAGGGACAGACGCAATCAGCCCCAGCATTTT | CASDSRDRRNQPQHF | TRBV6-6 | once | TRBD1 | TRBJ1-5 | 15
TGTGCTAGTGGTTTGGTACTATACGACAGGGCTGAAAAACTGTTTTTT | CASGLVLYDRAEKLFF | TRBV12-5 | - | TRBD1 | TRBJ1-4 | 16
TGTGCCAGCAGTTGGGGACAGAGCAATGAAAAACTGTTTTTT | CASSWGQSNEKLFF | TRBV2 | - | TRBD1 | TRBJ1-4 | 14